This TCR beta chain originates from a study of Ad26.COV2.S vaccination and SARS-CoV-2 variants. The treatment: around 19 received Ad26.COV2.S at low or high dose, single or two shots; a few received placebo; per-sample allocation not given. Collection of samples fell on day 63 after the first vaccine or placebo injection. Notes on the study in general: Those who received vaccine or placebo ended up with similar non-spike TCR breadth. Reported post-vaccination CD8+ and CD4+ T cell responses to spike showed substantial breadth.

As regards this clone: The antigen remains unidentified.

The data were produced by immunoSEQ multiplex PCR, yet TCRdb's version contains in-frame clones alone and is incomplete. The table has 510,000 or so clones, around 90% seen once. Germline CDR1 and CDR2: SEHNR and FQNEAQ (reference sequence). Trimming removed 5 bases at V and 3 bases at J, with 16 bases between. The CDR3 consists of 15 residues. Sequencing used peripheral blood, obtained in a trial of Ad26.COV2.S vaccine versus placebo. The origin of this receptor is a person aged 18-60 years who received the Ad26.COV2.S COVID-19 vaccine or a placebo. This sequence joins TRBV7-9 and TRBJ2-5, with a tentative D call TRBD2 (5 bases). The CDR3 here is CASSASGLTKETQYF. The CDR3, as DNA: TGTGCCAGCAGCGCATCTGGACTGACAAAAGAGACCCAGTACTTC.